These T cell receptor beta chains were read from a single sample in a study of CD8+CD57+ T cells in acquired aplastic anemia. TCRdb itself ran the reads through MiXCR, one entry per CDR3 protein. The table has some 170,000 distinct CDR3 sequences, approximately 44% seen once. The sequencing sample was made of sorted CD4+, CD8+, or CD8+CD57+ T cells (not recorded which) from PBMCs. The receptors here all came from a human donor in good health. Each CDR3 is given with its conserved first and last residue. The D gene is left open where the match is weak. The listing skips clone size in some rows; elsewhere it reads once, few, many or a size class.

TRBJ1-1 | TRBV6-5 | . | . | CASSWVMAEAFF | TGTGCCAGCAGTTGGGTAATGGCTGAAGCTTTCTTT
TRBJ2-5 | TRBV19 | . | few | CASSIGPWAARGETQYF | TGTGCCAGTAGTATAGGACCCTGGGCGGCCAGGGGAGAGACCCAGTACTTC
TRBJ1-5 | TRBV2 | . | many | CASIGDSDSNQPQHF | TGTGCCAGCATCGGAGACAGCGATAGCAATCAGCCCCAGCATTTT
TRBJ1-1 | TRBV27 | . | . | CASSRGSTEAFF | TGTGCCAGCAGTAGGGGTTCCACTGAAGCTTTCTTT
TRBJ1-1 | TRBV12-3/TRBV12-4 | TRBD1 | . | CASTLPGQGLVNTEAFF | TGTGCCAGCACCCTACCGGGACAGGGTTTAGTGAACACTGAAGCTTTCTTT
TRBJ2-1 | TRBV14 | TRBD2 | many | CASSHGLAGGQNEQFF | TGTGCCAGCAGCCACGGACTAGCGGGGGGGCAGAATGAGCAGTTCTTC
TRBJ1-1 | TRBV6-5 | . | many | CAISGARDTEAFF | TGTGCCATCTCGGGGGCGCGGGACACTGAAGCTTTCTTT
TRBJ1-2 | TRBV11-3 | . | . | CASSSLRQRYGYTF | TGTGCCAGCAGCTCCCTGCGGCAGAGGTATGGCTACACCTTC
TRBJ2-1 | TRBV5-1 | TRBD2 | many | CASSFEGLATYNEQFF | TGCGCCAGCAGCTTCGAAGGACTAGCGACTTACAATGAGCAGTTCTTC
TRBJ1-1 | TRBV24-1 | . | few | CATSDLNRRTEAFF | TGTGCCACCAGTGATCTCAATCGAAGGACTGAAGCTTTCTTT
TRBJ2-1 | TRBV2 | TRBD1 | many | CASSLDRGQDEQFF | TGTGCCAGCAGCCTCGACAGGGGGCAGGATGAGCAGTTCTTC
TRBJ1-5 | TRBV30 | . | many | CAWSPDSNQPQHF | TGTGCCTGGAGTCCAGATAGCAATCAGCCCCAGCATTTT
TRBJ2-5 | TRBV29-1 | TRBD2 | . | CSVRAGGYQETQYF | TGCAGCGTCCGAGCGGGGGGGTACCAAGAGACCCAGTACTTC
TRBJ1-1 | TRBV12-3/TRBV12-4 | TRBD1 | . | CASSLVVGQGALLGQAFF | TGTGCCAGCAGTTTAGTTGTCGGACAGGGGGCCCTCCTAGGCCAAGCTTTCTTT
TRBJ2-1 | TRBV11-2 | . | many | CASSMLGGFNNEQFF | TGTGCCAGCAGCATGTTGGGGGGCTTTAACAATGAGCAGTTCTTC
TRBJ2-5 | TRBV3-1 | TRBD2 | many | CASSLREVQETQYF | TGTGCCAGCAGCCTTCGGGAGGTACAAGAGACCCAGTACTTC